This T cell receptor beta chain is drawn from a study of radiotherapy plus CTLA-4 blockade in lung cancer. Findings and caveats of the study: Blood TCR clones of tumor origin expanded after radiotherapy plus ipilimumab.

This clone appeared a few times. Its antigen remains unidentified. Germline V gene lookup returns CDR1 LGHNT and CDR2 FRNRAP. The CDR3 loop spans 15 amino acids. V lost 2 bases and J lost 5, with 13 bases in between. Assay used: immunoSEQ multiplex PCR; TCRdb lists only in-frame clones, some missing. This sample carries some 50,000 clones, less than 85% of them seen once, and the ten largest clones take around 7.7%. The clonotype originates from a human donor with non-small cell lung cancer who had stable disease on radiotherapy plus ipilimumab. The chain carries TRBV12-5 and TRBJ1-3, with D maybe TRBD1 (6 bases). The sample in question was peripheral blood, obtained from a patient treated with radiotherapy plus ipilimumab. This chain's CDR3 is CASGLYRDIRNTIYF. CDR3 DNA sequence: TGTGCTAGTGGTTTGTACCGGGACATCAGAAACACCATATATTTT.